This T cell receptor beta chain comes out of a study of blood T cell repertoires in COVID-19. Study context: PBMCs, B-cell-depleted T cells, or T cells were the source of the cDNA or gDNA that made up the material.

Authors' data handling: From reference gene primer amplification, estimates of nucleated cell counts were derived. Repertoires were generated with immunoSEQ multiplex PCR, while TCRdb's copy carries only in-frame clones and drops some. V, J and clone size reflect that table, while D and trimming were determined from the DNA. The sample has 110,000 to 150,000 clones; 70% to 90% are singletons. The CDR3 contains 15 residues. Germline V gives CDR1 SGHRS, CDR2 YFSETQ. The V end lost 4 bases, the J end lost 2 bases, and 13 bases lay between the germline ends. The sequencing sample was made of peripheral blood. The origin of this receptor is a man in his fifties or sixties with acute or convalescent COVID-19. V gene TRBV5-1 combines with J gene TRBJ1-3; D may be TRBD1 (5 bases). CDR3 in amino acids: CASSPGGGAGNTIYF. Written as DNA, the CDR3 is TGCGCCAGCAGCCCCGGTGGGGGGGCTGGAAACACCATATATTTT.